This is a list of T cell receptor beta chains from one sample in a study of T cells in Graves' hyperthyroidism and ophthalmopathy. MiXCR, run by TCRdb on the multiplex PCR reads, gives a single entry per CDR3 protein. The sample yields hundreds of thousands of distinct CDR3 sequences, roughly 46% seen once. The sample was peripheral blood or thyroid tissue (not recorded which). The origin of the receptors is a woman under 30 with Graves' hyperthyroidism. CDR3s include the opening cysteine and the closing phenylalanine or tryptophan. The D gene is left open where the match is weak. For some rows the clone size is stated as once, few or many, or as a class when expanded; others skip it.

CDR3 length | clone size | J gene | V gene | D gene | CDR3 protein | CDR3 DNA
15 | - | TRBJ1-2 | TRBV24-1 | - | CASSGTLGAGYGYTF | TGTGCCAGCAGTGGGACGTTAGGGGCTGGCTATGGCTACACCTTC
11 | - | TRBJ1-5 | TRBV2 | TRBD1 | CASTGTGTQHF | TGTGCCAGCACCGGGACAGGGACCCAGCATTTT
12 | many | TRBJ1-5 | TRBV29-1 | - | CSVGGISQPQHF | TGCAGCGTTGGGGGAATTAGTCAGCCCCAGCATTTT
15 | - | TRBJ2-7 | TRBV20-1 | TRBD1 | CSAATPDRVSNEQYF | TGCAGTGCTGCTACGCCGGACAGGGTGTCCAACGAGCAGTACTTC
14 | - | TRBJ1-5 | TRBV29-1 | - | CSVDTGIGNQPQHF | TGCAGCGTCGATACAGGGATAGGCAATCAGCCCCAGCATTTT
12 | many | TRBJ1-2 | TRBV19 | - | CASSNRVGGYTF | TGTGCCAGTAGTAACAGGGTTGGCGGCTACACCTTC
13 | - | TRBJ1-5 | TRBV20-1 | - | CSATSDRDQPQHF | TGCAGTGCCACCAGTGACCGCGATCAGCCCCAGCATTTT
13 | - | TRBJ2-5 | TRBV12-3/TRBV12-4 | TRBD1 | CASSSPDRETQYF | TGTGCCAGCAGTTCCCCGGACAGGGAGACCCAGTACTTC
15 | few | TRBJ1-1 | TRBV10-3 | - | CAISDGTSLDTEAFF | TGTGCCATCAGCGACGGGACAAGTCTGGACACTGAAGCTTTCTTT
12 | - | TRBJ1-1 | TRBV20-1 | - | CSAFIGLAEAFF | TGCAGTGCGTTTATAGGGCTCGCTGAAGCTTTCTTT
11 | - | TRBJ1-4 | TRBV2 | - | CASSWDEKLFF | TGTGCCAGCAGTTGGGACGAAAAACTGTTTTTT
12 | - | TRBJ2-6 | TRBV15 | - | CATSRDRVHAAF | TGTGCCACCAGCAGAGACAGGGTCCATGCAGCTTTC
13 | few | TRBJ2-3 | TRBV15 | - | CATSRDQRDTQYF | TGTGCCACCAGCAGAGATCAGAGAGATACGCAGTATTTT
13 | many | TRBJ2-2 | TRBV15 | - | CATSRESSGELFF | TGTGCCACCAGCAGAGAATCCAGCGGGGAGCTGTTTTTT
15 | few | TRBJ2-5 | TRBV19 | - | CASSIPGQLKETQYF | TGTGCCAGTAGTATTCCCGGCCAGCTTAAAGAGACCCAGTACTTC
15 | - | TRBJ1-3 | TRBV19 | - | CASSISAANGNTIYF | TGTGCCAGTAGTATTTCCGCAGCTAATGGAAACACCATATATTTT
15 | - | TRBJ2-5 | TRBV15 | TRBD1 | CASRGQLPDQETQYF | TGTGCCAGCAGGGGGCAGCTCCCAGACCAAGAGACCCAGTACTTC
13 | many | TRBJ1-1 | TRBV12-3/TRBV12-4 | - | CASRRTPNTEAFF | TGTGCCAGCAGGAGGACACCGAACACTGAAGCTTTCTTT
14 | - | TRBJ1-2 | TRBV12-3/TRBV12-4 | - | CASSFQGMRAGYTF | TGTGCCAGCAGTTTTCAGGGTATGAGGGCTGGCTACACCTTC
14 | - | TRBJ2-5 | TRBV7-9 | - | CASSLGGSRETQYF | TGTGCCAGCAGCTTAGGGGGTTCTCGGGAGACCCAGTACTTC